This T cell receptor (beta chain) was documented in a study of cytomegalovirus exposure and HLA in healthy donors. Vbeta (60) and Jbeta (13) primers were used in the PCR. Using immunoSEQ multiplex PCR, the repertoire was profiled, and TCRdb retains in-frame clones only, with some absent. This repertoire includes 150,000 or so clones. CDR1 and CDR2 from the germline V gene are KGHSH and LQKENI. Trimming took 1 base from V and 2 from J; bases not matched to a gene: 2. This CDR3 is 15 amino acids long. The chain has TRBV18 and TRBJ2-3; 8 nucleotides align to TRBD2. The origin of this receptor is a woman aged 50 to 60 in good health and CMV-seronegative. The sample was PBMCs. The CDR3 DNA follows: TGTGCCAGCTCACCACTAGCGGGGTACACAGATACGCAGTATTTT. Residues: CASSPLAGYTDTQYF. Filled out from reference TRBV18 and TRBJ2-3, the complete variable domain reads NAGVMQNPRHLVRRRGQEARLRCSPMKGHSHVYWYRQLPEEGLKFMVYLQKENIIDESGMPKERFSAEFPKEGPSILRIQQVVRGDSAAYFCASSPLAGYTDTQYFGPGTRLTVL.